Included here is one TCR beta chain sequence, with context. Some clones are missing from TCRdb's copy, which holds only in-frame ones; the method was immunoSEQ multiplex PCR. The sample has around 990,000 clones; roughly 80% are singletons. V gave up 5 bases and J gave up 6 bases, with 5 bases separating them. The CDR3 has 11 amino acids. Germline V gene data show CDR1 as MNHEY and CDR2 as SVGAGI. The data were taken from a study of shared clonotypes between healthy human individuals. On the study more broadly: Each donor's CD8 memory used one plate, CD8 naive two, each CD4 subset three.

This TCR came from a man younger than 35 in good health. Some clones in this sample may be carry-over from other donors' samples. V gene TRBV6-5 combines with J gene TRBJ2-1; the D is unclear. Sequencing was performed on memory CD4+ T cells from PBMCs. Subset meaning: CD45RA-negative fraction. CDR3 in amino acids: CASSEANEQFF. DNA for the CDR3: TGTGCCAGCAGTGAGGCCAATGAGCAGTTCTTC.